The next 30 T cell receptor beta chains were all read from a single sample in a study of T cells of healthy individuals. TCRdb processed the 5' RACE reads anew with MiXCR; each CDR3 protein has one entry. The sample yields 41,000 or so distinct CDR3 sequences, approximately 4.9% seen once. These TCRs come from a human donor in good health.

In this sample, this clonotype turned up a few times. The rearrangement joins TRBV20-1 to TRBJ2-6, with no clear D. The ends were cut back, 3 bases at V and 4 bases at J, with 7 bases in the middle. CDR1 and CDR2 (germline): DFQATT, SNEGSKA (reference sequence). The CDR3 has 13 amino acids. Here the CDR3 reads CSASPTGANVLTF. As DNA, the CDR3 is TGCAGTGCTAGTCCCACCGGGGCCAACGTCCTGACTTTC.

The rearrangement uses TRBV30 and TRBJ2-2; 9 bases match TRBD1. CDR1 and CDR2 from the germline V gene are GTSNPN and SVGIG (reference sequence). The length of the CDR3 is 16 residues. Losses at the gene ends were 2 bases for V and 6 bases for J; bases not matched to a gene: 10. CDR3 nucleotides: TGTGCCTGGAGTCCCCGGGACAGGGTTGGTGCCGGGGAGCTGTTTTTT. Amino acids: CAWSPRDRVGAGELFF.

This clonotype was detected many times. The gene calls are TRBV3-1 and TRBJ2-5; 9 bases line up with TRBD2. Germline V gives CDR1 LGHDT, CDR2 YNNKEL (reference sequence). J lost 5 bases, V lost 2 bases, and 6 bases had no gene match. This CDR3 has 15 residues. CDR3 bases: TGTGCCAGCAGCCAAACTAGCGGGTACCGGGAGACCCAGTACTTC. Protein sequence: CASSQTSGYRETQYF.

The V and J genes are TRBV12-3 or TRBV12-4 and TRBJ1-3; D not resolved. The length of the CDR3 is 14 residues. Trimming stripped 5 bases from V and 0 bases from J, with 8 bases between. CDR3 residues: CASSTHASGNTIYF. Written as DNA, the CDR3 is TGTGCCAGCAGTACTCATGCCTCTGGAAACACCATATATTTT.

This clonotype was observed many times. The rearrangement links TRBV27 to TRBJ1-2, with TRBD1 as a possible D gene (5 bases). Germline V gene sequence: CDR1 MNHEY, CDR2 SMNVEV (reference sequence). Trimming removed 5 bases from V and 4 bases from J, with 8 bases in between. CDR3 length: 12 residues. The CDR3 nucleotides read TGTGCCAGCAGTGGGGGGTTCTATGGCTACACCTTC. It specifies CASSGGFYGYTF.

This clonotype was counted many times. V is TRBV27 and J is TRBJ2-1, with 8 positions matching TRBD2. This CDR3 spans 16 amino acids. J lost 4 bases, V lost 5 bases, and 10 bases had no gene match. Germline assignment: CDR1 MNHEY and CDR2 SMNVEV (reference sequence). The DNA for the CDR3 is TGTGCCAGCAGTCCCAGGTCAAGCGGGAGATACAATGAGCAGTTCTTC. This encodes CASSPRSSGRYNEQFF.

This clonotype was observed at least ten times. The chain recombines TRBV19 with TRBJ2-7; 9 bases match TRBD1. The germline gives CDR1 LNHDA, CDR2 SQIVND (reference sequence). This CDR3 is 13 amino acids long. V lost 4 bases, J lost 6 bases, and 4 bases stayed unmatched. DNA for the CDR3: TGTGCCAGTAGTAAGGGACAGGGTACCGAGCAGTACTTC. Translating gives CASSKGQGTEQYF.

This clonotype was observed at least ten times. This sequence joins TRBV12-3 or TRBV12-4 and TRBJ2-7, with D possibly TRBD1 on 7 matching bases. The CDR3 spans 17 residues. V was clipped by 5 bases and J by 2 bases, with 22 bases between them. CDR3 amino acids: CASSPPLGRGAAYEQYF. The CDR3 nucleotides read TGTGCCAGCAGTCCCCCCCTTGGCAGGGGGGCAGCCTACGAGCAGTACTTC.

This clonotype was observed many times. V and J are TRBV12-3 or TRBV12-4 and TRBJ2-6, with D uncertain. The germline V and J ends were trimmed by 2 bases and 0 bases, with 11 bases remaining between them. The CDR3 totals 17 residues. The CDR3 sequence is CASSLRVQVSGANVLTF. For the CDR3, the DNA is TGTGCCAGCAGTTTACGTGTTCAGGTCTCTGGGGCCAACGTCCTGACTTTC.

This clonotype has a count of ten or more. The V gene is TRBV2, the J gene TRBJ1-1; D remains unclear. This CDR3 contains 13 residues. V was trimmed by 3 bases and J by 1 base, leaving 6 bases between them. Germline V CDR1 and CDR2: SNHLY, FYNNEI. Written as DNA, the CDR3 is TGTGCCAGCAGTGATGATAGGAACACTGAAGCTTTCTTT. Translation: CASSDDRNTEAFF.

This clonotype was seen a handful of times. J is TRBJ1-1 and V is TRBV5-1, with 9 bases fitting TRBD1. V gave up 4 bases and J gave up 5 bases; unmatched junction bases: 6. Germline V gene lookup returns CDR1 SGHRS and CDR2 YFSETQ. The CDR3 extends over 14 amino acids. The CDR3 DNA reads TGCGCCAGCAGCACTTACAGGGGGCGGACTGAAGCTTTCTTT. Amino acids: CASSTYRGRTEAFF.

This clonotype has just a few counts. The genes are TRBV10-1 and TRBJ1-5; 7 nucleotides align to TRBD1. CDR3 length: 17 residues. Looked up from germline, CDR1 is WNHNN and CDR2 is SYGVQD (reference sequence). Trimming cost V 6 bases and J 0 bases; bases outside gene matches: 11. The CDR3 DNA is TGCGCCAGCAGACCTGGGACAGTAGCTAATAGCAATCAGCCCCAGCATTTT. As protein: CASRPGTVANSNQPQHF.

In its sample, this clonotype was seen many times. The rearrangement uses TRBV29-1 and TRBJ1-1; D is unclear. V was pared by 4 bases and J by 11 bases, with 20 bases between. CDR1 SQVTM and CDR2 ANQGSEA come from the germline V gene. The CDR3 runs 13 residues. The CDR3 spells CSVVRQSGVAAFF. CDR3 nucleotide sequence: TGCAGCGTTGTAAGGCAAAGCGGGGTCGCGGCTTTCTTT. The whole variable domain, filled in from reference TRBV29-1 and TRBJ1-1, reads SAVISQKPSRDICQRGTSLTIQCQVDSQVTMMFWYRQQPGQSLTLIATANQGSEATYESGFVIDKFPISRPNLTFSTLTVSNMSPEDSSIYLCSVVRQSGVAAFFGQGTRLTVV.

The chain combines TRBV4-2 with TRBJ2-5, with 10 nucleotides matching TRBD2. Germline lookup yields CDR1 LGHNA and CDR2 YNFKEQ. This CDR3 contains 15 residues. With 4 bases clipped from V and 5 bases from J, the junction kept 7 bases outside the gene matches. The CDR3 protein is CASSPQREGLETQYF. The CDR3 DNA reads TGTGCCAGCAGCCCGCAGCGGGAGGGCCTGGAGACCCAGTACTTC.

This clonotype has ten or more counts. For the CDR3, the DNA is TGCAGTGCTAGAGAAACGGGGCCTAATACGCAGTATTTT. Translated, it gives CSARETGPNTQYF. The chain uses TRBV20-1 and TRBJ2-3; D tentatively fits TRBD1 or TRBD2 (5 bases each). Germline V lookup: CDR1 DFQATT, CDR2 SNEGSKA (reference sequence). Trimming pared 0 bases from V and 7 bases from J, leaving 11 bases between. The CDR3 is made up of 13 amino acids.

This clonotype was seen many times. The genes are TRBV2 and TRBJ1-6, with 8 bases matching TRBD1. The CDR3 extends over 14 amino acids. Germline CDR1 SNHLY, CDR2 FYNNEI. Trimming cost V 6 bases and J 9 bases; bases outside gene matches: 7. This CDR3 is CASRADRGGSPLHF. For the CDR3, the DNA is TGTGCCAGCAGGGCAGACAGGGGTGGTTCACCCCTCCACTTT. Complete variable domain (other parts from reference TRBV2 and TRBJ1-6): EPEVTQTPSHQVTQMGQEVILRCVPISNHLYFYWYRQILGQKVEFLVSFYNNEISEKSEIFDDQFSVERPDGSNFTLKIRSTKLEDSAMYFCASRADRGGSPLHFGNGTRLTVT.

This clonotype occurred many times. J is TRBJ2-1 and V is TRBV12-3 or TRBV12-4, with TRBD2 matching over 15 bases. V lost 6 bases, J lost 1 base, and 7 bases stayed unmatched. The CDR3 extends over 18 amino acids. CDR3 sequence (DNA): TGTGCCAGCAGGTTCGGACTAGCGGGAGGGATGTCCTACAATGAGCAGTTCTTC. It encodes CASRFGLAGGMSYNEQFF.

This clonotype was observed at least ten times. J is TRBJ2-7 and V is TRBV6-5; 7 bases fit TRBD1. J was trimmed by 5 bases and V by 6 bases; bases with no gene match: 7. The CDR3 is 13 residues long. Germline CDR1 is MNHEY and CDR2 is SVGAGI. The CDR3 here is CASRNDRVHEQYF. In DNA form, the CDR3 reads TGTGCCAGCAGGAACGACAGGGTCCACGAGCAGTACTTC.

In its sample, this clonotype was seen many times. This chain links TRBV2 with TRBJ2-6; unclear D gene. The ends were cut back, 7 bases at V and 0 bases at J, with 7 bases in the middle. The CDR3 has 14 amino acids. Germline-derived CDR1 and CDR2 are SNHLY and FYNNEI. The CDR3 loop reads CASNYPSGANVLTF. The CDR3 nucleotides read TGTGCCAGCAACTACCCCTCTGGGGCCAACGTCCTGACTTTC.

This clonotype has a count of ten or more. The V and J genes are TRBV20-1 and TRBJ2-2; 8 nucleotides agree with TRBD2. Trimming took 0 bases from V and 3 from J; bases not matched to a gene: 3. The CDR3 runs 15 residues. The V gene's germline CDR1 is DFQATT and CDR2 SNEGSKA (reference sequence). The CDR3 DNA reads TGCAGTGCTAGAGATAGCGGGAAGGACACCGGGGAGCTGTTTTTT. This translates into CSARDSGKDTGELFF.

This CDR3 reads CASRRGLAGGSEQFF. In DNA, the CDR3 is TGTGCCAGCAGACGGGGACTAGCGGGAGGAAGTGAGCAGTTCTTC. This chain joins TRBV2 and TRBJ2-1; 15 positions match TRBD2. From germline, CDR1 is SNHLY and CDR2 FYNNEI. The CDR3 runs 15 residues. Trimming at V came to 6 bases and at J to 9 bases, leaving 6 bases not matched to a gene. Together with reference TRBV2 and TRBJ2-1, the CDR3 gives the full variable domain: EPEVTQTPSHQVTQMGQEVILRCVPISNHLYFYWYRQILGQKVEFLVSFYNNEISEKSEIFDDQFSVERPDGSNFTLKIRSTKLEDSAMYFCASRRGLAGGSEQFFGPGTRLTVL.

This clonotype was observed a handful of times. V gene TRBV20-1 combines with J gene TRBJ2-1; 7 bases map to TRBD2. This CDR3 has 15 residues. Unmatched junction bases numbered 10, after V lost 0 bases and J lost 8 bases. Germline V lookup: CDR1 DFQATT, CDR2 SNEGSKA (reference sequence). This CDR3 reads CSARDLRTSHDEQFF. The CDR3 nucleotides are TGCAGTGCTAGAGATTTGAGGACTAGTCATGATGAGCAGTTCTTC.

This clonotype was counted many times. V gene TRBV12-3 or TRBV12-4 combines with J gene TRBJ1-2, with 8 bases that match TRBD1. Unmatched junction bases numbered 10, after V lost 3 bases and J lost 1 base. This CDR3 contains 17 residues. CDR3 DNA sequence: TGTGCCAGCAGTTTTACAGGGGGGTACCCATATAACTATGGCTACACCTTC. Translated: CASSFTGGYPYNYGYTF.

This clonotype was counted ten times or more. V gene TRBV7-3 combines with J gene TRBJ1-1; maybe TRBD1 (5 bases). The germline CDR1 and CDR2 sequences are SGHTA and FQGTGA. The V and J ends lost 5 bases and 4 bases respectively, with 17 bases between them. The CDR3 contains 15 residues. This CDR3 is CASSPPQTAGTEAFF. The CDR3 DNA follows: TGTGCCAGCAGCCCCCCCCAGACAGCAGGCACTGAAGCTTTCTTT.

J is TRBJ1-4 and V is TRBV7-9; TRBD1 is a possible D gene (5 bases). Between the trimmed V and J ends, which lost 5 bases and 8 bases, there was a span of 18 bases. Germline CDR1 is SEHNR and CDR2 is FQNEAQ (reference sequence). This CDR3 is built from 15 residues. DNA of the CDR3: TGTGCCAGCAGCACCCTAGCCACAGGTGCAGAAAAACTGTTTTTT. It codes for CASSTLATGAEKLFF. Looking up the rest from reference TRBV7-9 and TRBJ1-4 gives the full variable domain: DTGVSQNPRHKITKRGQNVTFRCDPISEHNRLYWYRQTLGQGPEFLTYFQNEAQLEKSRLLSDRFSAERPKGSFSTLEIQRTEQGDSAMYLCASSTLATGAEKLFFGSGTQLSVL.

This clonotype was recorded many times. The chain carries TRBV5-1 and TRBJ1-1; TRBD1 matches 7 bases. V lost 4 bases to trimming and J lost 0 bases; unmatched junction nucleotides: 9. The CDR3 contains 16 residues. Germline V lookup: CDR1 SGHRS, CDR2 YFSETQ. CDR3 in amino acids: CASSEGQRNLNTEAFF. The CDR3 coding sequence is TGCGCCAGCAGCGAGGGACAGAGGAATTTGAACACTGAAGCTTTCTTT.

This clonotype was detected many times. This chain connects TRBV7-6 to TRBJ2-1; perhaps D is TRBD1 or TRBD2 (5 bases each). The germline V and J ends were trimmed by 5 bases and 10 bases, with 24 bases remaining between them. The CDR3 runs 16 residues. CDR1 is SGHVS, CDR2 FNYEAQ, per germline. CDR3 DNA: TGTGCCAGCAGCCCCCATCTACTTAGGGACCCATGGGAGCAGTTCTTC. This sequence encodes CASSPHLLRDPWEQFF.

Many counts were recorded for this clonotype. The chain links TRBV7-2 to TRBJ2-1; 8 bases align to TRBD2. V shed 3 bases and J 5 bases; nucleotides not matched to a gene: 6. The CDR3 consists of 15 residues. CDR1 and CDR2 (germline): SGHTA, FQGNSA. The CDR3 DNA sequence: TGTGCCAGCAGCTTTATAAGCGGGGGCGACAATGAGCAGTTCTTC. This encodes CASSFISGGDNEQFF.

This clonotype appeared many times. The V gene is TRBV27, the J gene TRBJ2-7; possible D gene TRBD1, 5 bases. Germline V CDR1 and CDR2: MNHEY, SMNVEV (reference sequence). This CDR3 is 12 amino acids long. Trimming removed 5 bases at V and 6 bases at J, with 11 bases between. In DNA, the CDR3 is TGTGCCAGCAGTGCAACAGGTGGCGAGCAGTACTTC. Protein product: CASSATGGEQYF.

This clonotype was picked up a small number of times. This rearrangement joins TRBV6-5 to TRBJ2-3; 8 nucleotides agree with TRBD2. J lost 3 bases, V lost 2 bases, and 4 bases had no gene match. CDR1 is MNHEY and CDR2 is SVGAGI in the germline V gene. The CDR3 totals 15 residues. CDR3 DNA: TGTGCCAGCAGTTACGGGACTAGTCGGACAGATACGCAGTATTTT. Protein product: CASSYGTSRTDTQYF.